This record concerns one T cell receptor (beta chain) sequence. The antigen remains undetermined. The data derive from a study of response to subunit inactivated influenza vaccine. Study conclusions and caveats: There was a suggestion from the authors that each seasonal influenza vaccination recruits few new T cells.

TCRdb fed the RT-PCR reads into MiXCR, producing one record per CDR3 protein. There are around 650,000 distinct CDR3 sequences in the sample; approximately 14% occur only once, and roughly 11% lies in the top ten. Sequencing used PBMCs from blood, obtained about 12 days after vaccination. The clonotype originates from a man between 45 and 60 years old who received an inactivated influenza vaccine.

In DNA, the CDR3 is TGTGCCACCAGCAGAGAAGTTAGCACGGTCTTGGCCCAGTACTTC. Protein sequence: CATSREVSTVLAQYF. This chain uses TRBV15 with TRBJ2-5, with unresolved D. Between the trimmed V and J ends, which lost 0 bases and 9 bases, there was a span of 17 bases. The CDR3 covers 15 residues. Germline V CDR1 and CDR2: LNHNV, YYDKDF (reference sequence).